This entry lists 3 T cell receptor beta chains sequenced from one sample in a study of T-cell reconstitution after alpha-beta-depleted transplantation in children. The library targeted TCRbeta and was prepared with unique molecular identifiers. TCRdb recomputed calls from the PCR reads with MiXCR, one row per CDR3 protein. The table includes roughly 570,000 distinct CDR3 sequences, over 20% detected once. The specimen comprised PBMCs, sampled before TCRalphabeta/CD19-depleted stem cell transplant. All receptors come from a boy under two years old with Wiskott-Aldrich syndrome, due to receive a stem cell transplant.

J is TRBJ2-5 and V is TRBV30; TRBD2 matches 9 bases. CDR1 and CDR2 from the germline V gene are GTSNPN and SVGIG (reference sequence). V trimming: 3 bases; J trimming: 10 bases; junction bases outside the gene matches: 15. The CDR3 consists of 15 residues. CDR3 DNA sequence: TGTGCCTGGAGCGTATCCGGGACTAGCTCCCTTGGCCAGTACTTC. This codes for CAWSVSGTSSLGQYF.

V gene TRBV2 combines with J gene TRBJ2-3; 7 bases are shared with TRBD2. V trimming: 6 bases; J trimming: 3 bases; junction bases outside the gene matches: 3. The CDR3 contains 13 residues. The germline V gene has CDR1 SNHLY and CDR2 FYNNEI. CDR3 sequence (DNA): TGTGCCAGCAGGCCAGCGGGGACAGATACGCAGTATTTT. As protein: CASRPAGTDTQYF. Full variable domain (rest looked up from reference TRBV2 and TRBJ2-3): EPEVTQTPSHQVTQMGQEVILRCVPISNHLYFYWYRQILGQKVEFLVSFYNNEISEKSEIFDDQFSVERPDGSNFTLKIRSTKLEDSAMYFCASRPAGTDTQYFGPGTRLTVL.

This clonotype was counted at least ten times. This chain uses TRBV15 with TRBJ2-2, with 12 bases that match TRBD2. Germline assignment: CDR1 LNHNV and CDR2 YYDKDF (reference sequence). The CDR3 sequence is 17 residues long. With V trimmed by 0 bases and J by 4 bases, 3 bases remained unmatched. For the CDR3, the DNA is TGTGCCACCAGCAGAGATCAGGGACTAGCGGGCACCGGGGAGCTGTTTTTT. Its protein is CATSRDQGLAGTGELFF.